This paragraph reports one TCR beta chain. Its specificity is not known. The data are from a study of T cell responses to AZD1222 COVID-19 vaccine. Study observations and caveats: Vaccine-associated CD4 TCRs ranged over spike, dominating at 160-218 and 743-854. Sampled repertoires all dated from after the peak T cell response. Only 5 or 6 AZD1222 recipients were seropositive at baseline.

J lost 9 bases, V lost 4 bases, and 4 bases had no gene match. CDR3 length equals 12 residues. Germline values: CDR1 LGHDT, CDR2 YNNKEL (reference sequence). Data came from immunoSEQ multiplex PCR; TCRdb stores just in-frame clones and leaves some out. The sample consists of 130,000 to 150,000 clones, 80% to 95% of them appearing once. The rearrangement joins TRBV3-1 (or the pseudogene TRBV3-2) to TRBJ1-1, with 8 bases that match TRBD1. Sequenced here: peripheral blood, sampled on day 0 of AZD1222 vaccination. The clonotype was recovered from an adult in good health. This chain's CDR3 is CASSRTGGKAFF. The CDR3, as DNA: TGTGCCAGCAGCCGTACAGGGGGAAAAGCTTTCTTT.